One sample yielded the 17 T cell receptor beta chains listed below, sequenced in a study of blood T cells in healthy people across ages. Sample-barcoded 5' priming and a J-beta primer mix drove a second PCR of 7 to 11 cycles. TCRdb re-called the 5' RACE reads through MiXCR, storing one row per CDR3 protein. The data contain roughly 1.4 million distinct CDR3 sequences, around 59% of them singletons. Sequenced: blood. These receptors all stem from a man between 18 and 29 years old in good health.

This chain connects TRBV5-1 to TRBJ2-7; TRBD1 aligns across 8 bases. The length of the CDR3 is 15 residues. The ends lost 3 bases at V and 6 bases at J; junction bases unmatched: 11. CDR1 is SGHRS, CDR2 YFSETQ, per germline. For the CDR3, the DNA is TGCGCCAGCAGCTATGGGCAGGGGGCGAAGACCGAGCAGTACTTC. This encodes CASSYGQGAKTEQYF. The full variable domain, with the rest looked up from reference TRBV5-1 and TRBJ2-7, is KAGVTQTPRYLIKTRGQQVTLSCSPISGHRSVSWYQQTPGQGLQFLFEYFSETQRNKGNFPGRFSGRQFSNSRSEMNVSTLELGDSALYLCASSYGQGAKTEQYFGPGTRLTVT.

V is TRBV28 and J is TRBJ2-7; 9 bases line up with TRBD1. The CDR3 extends over 15 amino acids. CDR1 is MDHEN, CDR2 SYDVKM, per germline. The trim removed 6 bases at V and 2 bases at J, leaving 8 bases unmatched. CDR3 in amino acids: CASSRRQGGTYEQYF. CDR3 sequence (DNA): TGTGCCAGCAGCAGGAGACAGGGGGGGACCTACGAGCAGTACTTC.

The V call is TRBV30, the J call TRBJ2-1; tentative D call: TRBD1 (6 bases). This CDR3 is built from 15 residues. Germline CDR1 and CDR2: GTSNPN and SVGIG (reference sequence). V was clipped by 2 bases and J by 6 bases, with 17 bases between them. CDR3 in DNA: TGTGCCTGGAGTCCTTTAGGGACATGGCTCAATGAGCAGTTCTTC. Translating gives CAWSPLGTWLNEQFF.

As regards this clonotype: A read error may produce the germline difference seen at one junction end. The V gene is TRBV6-6, the J gene TRBJ2-1, with 10 positions matching TRBD2. The CDR3 loop spans 17 amino acids. Germline loops: CDR1 MNHNY, CDR2 SVGAGI (reference sequence). As DNA, the CDR3 is TGTGCCTGCAGTTACGCTAGCGGGAGAGATGGCAACAATGAGCAGTTCTTC. This gives the protein CACSYASGRDGNNEQFF.

The V call is TRBV25-1, the J call TRBJ1-2, with 7 bases matching TRBD1. Germline V gene data show CDR1 as MGHDK and CDR2 as SYGVNS. J was trimmed by 4 bases and V by 4 bases; bases with no gene match: 6. This CDR3 has 14 amino acids. CDR3 amino acids: CASSGGGAGYGYTF. CDR3 nucleotide sequence: TGTGCCAGCAGTGGAGGGGGCGCCGGCTATGGCTACACCTTC.

J is TRBJ1-5 and V is TRBV19; TRBD1 aligns across 10 bases. Per the germline V gene, CDR1 is LNHDA and CDR2 is SQIVND (reference sequence). The V gene end was trimmed by 7 bases and the J gene end by 4 bases; junction bases not matched to a gene: 7. The CDR3 runs to 15 residues. This CDR3 reads CASIGTGAPNQPQHF. The CDR3 nucleotides are TGTGCCAGTATCGGGACAGGGGCTCCGAATCAGCCCCAGCATTTT.

This chain joins TRBV29-1 and TRBJ2-1; TRBD1 is a possible D gene (5 bases). The germline CDR1 and CDR2 sequences are SQVTM and ANQGSEA. The CDR3 is 14 amino acids. V shed 0 bases and J shed 3 bases, with 9 bases lying between them. The CDR3 DNA is TGCAGCGTTGAAGACAGGGCCGGCTACAATGAGCAGTTCTTC. Translation: CSVEDRAGYNEQFF.

The chain combines TRBV6-5 with TRBJ2-5; 13 nucleotides match TRBD2. CDR1 is MNHEY and CDR2 is SVGAGI in the germline V gene. The CDR3 consists of 15 residues. Germline trimming cut 6 bases from V and 4 bases from J; bases unmatched to any gene: 5. The CDR3 loop is CASRPGLAGLETQYF. The CDR3 region has the DNA TGTGCCAGCAGGCCGGGACTAGCGGGGTTAGAGACCCAGTACTTC.

The chain carries TRBV30 and TRBJ2-4, with D perhaps TRBD1 (5 bases). This CDR3 is 13 amino acids long. V was trimmed by 2 bases and J by 3 bases, leaving 8 bases between them. Germline values: CDR1 GTSNPN, CDR2 SVGIG (reference sequence). In DNA, the CDR3 is TGTGCCTGGAGTCCAGGGCACAAAAACATTCAGTACTTC. Translated, it gives CAWSPGHKNIQYF.

The genes are TRBV29-1 and TRBJ2-1; 9 bases agree with TRBD2. Germline CDR1 SQVTM, CDR2 ANQGSEA. The V and J ends lost 4 bases and 4 bases, in that order; junction bases with no gene match: 8. The CDR3 sequence is 15 residues long. The CDR3 nucleotides are TGCAGCGTTGCACCTCGACTAGCGGCTTACAATGAGCAGTTCTTC. It yields the protein CSVAPRLAAYNEQFF.

Here the CDR3 DNA reads TGTGCCAGCAGCTCCTACTCCGGGCACAGGGGCTACACCTTC. Protein: CASSSYSGHRGYTF. The chain couples TRBV7-6 to TRBJ1-2; a weak D match, TRBD1 (5 bases). The CDR3 has 14 residues. Germline-derived CDR1 and CDR2 are SGHVS and FNYEAQ. V lost 4 bases to trimming and J lost 8 bases, with 17 bases between them.

Only a few counts were recorded for this clonotype. The chain recombines TRBV5-5 with TRBJ2-7, with TRBD1 matching 8 bases. V lost 2 bases to trimming and J lost 2 bases; unmatched junction nucleotides: 12. The length of the CDR3 is 17 residues. The V gene's germline CDR1 is SGHKS and CDR2 YYEKEE (reference sequence). The CDR3 DNA follows: TGTGCCAGCAGCTTTACGGTATATATGGACAGGGCCTACGAGCAGTACTTC. This translates into CASSFTVYMDRAYEQYF.

This clonotype was seen only a few times. J is TRBJ2-1 and V is TRBV20-1; 12 nucleotides match TRBD2. The junction had 9 bases not matched to a gene; V was cut back by 3 bases and J by 9 bases. The length of the CDR3 is 15 residues. From germline, CDR1 is DFQATT and CDR2 SNEGSKA (reference sequence). In nucleotides, the CDR3 is TGCAGTGCTAGGCCTAGCGGGAGGGCGTCGAGTGAGCAGTTCTTC. Translation: CSARPSGRASSEQFF.

The chain is built from TRBV9 and TRBJ1-2, with a weak D call TRBD1 (5 bases). Trimming shortened V by 0 bases and J by 3 bases, and 12 bases separated the two germline ends. The CDR3 is 15 residues long. Looked up from germline, CDR1 is SGDLS and CDR2 is YYNGEE. The CDR3 coding sequence is TGTGCCAGCAGCGTAGACCTCACGGGGGACTATGGCTACACCTTC. The encoded protein is CASSVDLTGDYGYTF.

This chain uses TRBV6-4 with TRBJ1-2; 10 bases are shared with TRBD1. Germline CDR1 reads MRHNA; CDR2 reads SNTAGT. CDR3 length equals 13 residues. The trim removed 6 bases at V and 8 bases at J, leaving 6 bases unmatched. CDR3 loop: CASSLTGGEGYTF. The CDR3 DNA follows: TGTGCCAGCAGCCTGACAGGGGGCGAGGGCTACACCTTC.

The V call is TRBV28, the J call TRBJ2-4; D perhaps matches TRBD2 (5 bases). Deletions cut 2 bases from V and 15 bases from J, with 11 bases between. CDR3 length: 11 residues. The germline gives CDR1 MDHEN, CDR2 SYDVKM. This CDR3 is CASSLSGLRYF. Written as DNA, the CDR3 is TGTGCCAGCAGTTTAAGCGGTCTCAGGTACTTC.

V is TRBV10-3 and J is TRBJ2-2; 9 bases fit TRBD1. The junction had 7 bases not matched to a gene; V was cut back by 5 bases and J by 6 bases. Germline assignment: CDR1 ENHRY and CDR2 SYGVKD. The CDR3 sequence is 15 residues long. The CDR3 DNA reads as TGTGCCATCAGTCGGGACAGGGATATTCCCGGGGAGCTGTTTTTT. It codes for CAISRDRDIPGELFF.